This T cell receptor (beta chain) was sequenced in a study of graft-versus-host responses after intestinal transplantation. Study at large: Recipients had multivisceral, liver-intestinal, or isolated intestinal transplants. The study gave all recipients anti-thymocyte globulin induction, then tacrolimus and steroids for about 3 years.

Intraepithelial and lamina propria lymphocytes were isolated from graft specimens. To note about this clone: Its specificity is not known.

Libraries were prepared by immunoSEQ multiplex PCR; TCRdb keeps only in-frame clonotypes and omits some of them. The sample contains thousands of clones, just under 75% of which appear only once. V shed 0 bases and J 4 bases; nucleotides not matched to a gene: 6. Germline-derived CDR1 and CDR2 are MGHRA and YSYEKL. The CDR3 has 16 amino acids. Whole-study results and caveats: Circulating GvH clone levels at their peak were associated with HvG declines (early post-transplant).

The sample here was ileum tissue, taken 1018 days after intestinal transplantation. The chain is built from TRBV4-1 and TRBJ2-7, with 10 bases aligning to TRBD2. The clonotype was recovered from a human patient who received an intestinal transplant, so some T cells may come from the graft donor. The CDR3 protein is CASSQDAASGSYEQYF. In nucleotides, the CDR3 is TGCGCCAGCAGCCAAGATGCGGCTAGCGGGAGTTACGAGCAGTACTTC.